One sample yielded the 10 T cell receptor beta chains listed below, sequenced in a study of blood T cell repertoires in COVID-19. Sequencing was performed with immunoSEQ multiplex PCR; in TCRdb, only in-frame clones are kept and a portion is missing. The sample shows roughly 190,000 clones, 90% of them seen only once. Source material: peripheral blood. Receptor source: a middle-aged man with acute or convalescent COVID-19.

In its sample, this clone was seen a few times. The rearrangement joins TRBV7-8 to TRBJ1-2; possible D gene TRBD1, 6 bases. The CDR3 has 16 residues. V lost 2 bases and J lost 3, with 16 bases in between. In germline, CDR1 is SGHVS, CDR2 FQNEAQ. The DNA for the CDR3 is TGTGCCAGCAGCTTAACCGGGACACTATCTTACTATGGCTACACCTTC. This sequence encodes CASSLTGTLSYYGYTF.

The chain joins TRBV27 to TRBJ2-1, with TRBD2 matching 13 bases. V shed 7 bases, J shed 0 bases, and the junction held 6 bases outside the gene matches. The CDR3 covers 17 residues. The germline V gene has CDR1 MNHEY and CDR2 SMNVEV (reference sequence). CDR3 sequence: CASKGLAGRSSYNEQFF. The CDR3 nucleotides read TGTGCCAGCAAGGGACTAGCGGGACGAAGCTCCTACAATGAGCAGTTCTTC.

V gene TRBV18 combines with J gene TRBJ1-2; 10 bases fit TRBD1. Germline V gene data show CDR1 as KGHSH and CDR2 as LQKENI. The CDR3 sequence is 14 residues long. Trimming cost V 5 bases and J 5 bases; bases outside gene matches: 5. The CDR3 loop is CASSSGTGEYGYTF. CDR3 nucleotides: TGTGCCAGCTCAAGCGGGACAGGGGAGTATGGCTACACCTTC.

The rearrangement joins TRBV5-6 to TRBJ1-2, with D maybe TRBD1 (6 bases). Trimming pared 4 bases from V and 4 bases from J, leaving 11 bases between. Germline CDR1 SGHDT, CDR2 YYEEEE. The CDR3 loop spans 13 amino acids. CDR3: CASSLTGPYGYTF. In DNA form, the CDR3 reads TGTGCCAGCAGCCTGACAGGTCCCTATGGCTACACCTTC.

This rearrangement joins TRBV19 to TRBJ2-1; possible D gene TRBD2, 6 bases. V was pared by 0 bases and J by 2 bases, with 11 bases between. The CDR3 loop spans 16 amino acids. CDR1 and CDR2 from the germline V gene are LNHDA and SQIVND (reference sequence). The CDR3 loop reads CASSIEGGYPYNEQFF. The CDR3 DNA is TGTGCCAGTAGTATAGAGGGGGGATACCCCTACAATGAGCAGTTCTTC.

The rearrangement uses TRBV21-1 and TRBJ2-2; TRBD1 was called by the table and not checked on the DNA. TRBV21-1 is flagged as a pseudogene. The CDR3 totals 19 residues. The DNA of the CDR3 is TGTGCCAGCAGCACCAACGGTGTGGGTGCAGGGGTGAACACCGGGGAGCTGTTTTTT. Protein product: CASSTNGVGAGVNTGELFF.

V usage is TRBV30 and J usage is TRBJ2-1; the match to TRBD2 covers 10 bases. V lost 5 bases to trimming and J lost 7 bases; unmatched junction nucleotides: 11. The CDR3 extends over 15 amino acids. Looked up from germline, CDR1 is GTSNPN and CDR2 is SVGIG (reference sequence). As DNA, the CDR3 is TGTGCCTGGGATAAGAGCGGGGGGGAGGGGAATGAGCAGTTCTTC. Translation: CAWDKSGGEGNEQFF. The full variable domain, with the rest looked up from reference TRBV30 and TRBJ2-1, is SQTIHQWPATLVQPVGSPLSLECTVEGTSNPNLYWYRQAAGRGLQLLFYSVGIGQISSEVPQNLSASRPQDRQFILSSKKLLLSDSGFYLCAWDKSGGEGNEQFFGPGTRLTVL.

A note on this clone: The sample contains more than one DNA sequence encoding this CDR3. The J gene is TRBJ2-7, the V gene TRBV19; D is possibly TRBD2 (6 bases). In germline, CDR1 is LNHDA, CDR2 SQIVND (reference sequence). The CDR3 contains 13 residues. Trimming shortened V by 4 bases and J by 3 bases, and 10 bases separated the two germline ends. CDR3 coding DNA: TGTGCCAGTAGTAGGGGGGTGAGCTACGAGCAGTACTTC. It encodes CASSRGVSYEQYF.

V is TRBV18 and J is TRBJ1-1; 8 positions agree with TRBD1. The CDR3 loop spans 12 amino acids. The germline CDR1 and CDR2 sequences are KGHSH and LQKENI. V shed 4 bases and J 5 bases; nucleotides not matched to a gene: 0. The CDR3 sequence is CASSRTGTEAFF. Written as DNA, the CDR3 is TGTGCCAGCTCACGGACAGGGACTGAAGCTTTCTTT.

The V gene is TRBV6-5, the J gene TRBJ2-7; the match to TRBD1 covers 10 bases. The trim removed 4 bases at V and 6 bases at J, leaving 6 bases unmatched. From germline, CDR1 is MNHEY and CDR2 SVGAGI. The CDR3 contains 14 residues. CDR3 bases: TGTGCCAGCAGTTCTTCTGGGACAGGGGCCGAGCAGTACTTC. This sequence encodes CASSSSGTGAEQYF.